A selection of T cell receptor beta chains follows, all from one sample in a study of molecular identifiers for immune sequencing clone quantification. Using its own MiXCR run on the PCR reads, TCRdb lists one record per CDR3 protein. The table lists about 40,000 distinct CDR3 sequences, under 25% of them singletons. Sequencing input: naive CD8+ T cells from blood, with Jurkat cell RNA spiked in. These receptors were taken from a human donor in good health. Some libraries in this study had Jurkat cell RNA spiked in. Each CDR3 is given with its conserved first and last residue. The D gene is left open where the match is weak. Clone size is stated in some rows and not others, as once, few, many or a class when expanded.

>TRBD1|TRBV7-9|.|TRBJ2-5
CASSLRTGLETQYF
TGTGCCAGCAGCTTGCGGACAGGTCTCGAGACCCAGTACTTC
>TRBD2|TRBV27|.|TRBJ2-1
CASSLFLASGPYNEQFF
TGTGCCAGCAGTTTATTTTTGGCTAGCGGTCCCTACAATGAGCAGTTCTTC
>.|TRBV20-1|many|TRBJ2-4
CSARAYVTKNIQYF
TGCAGTGCTAGAGCGTACGTAACTAAAAACATTCAGTACTTC
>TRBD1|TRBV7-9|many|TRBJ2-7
CASNPWDRGYEQYF
TGTGCCAGCAACCCATGGGACAGGGGCTACGAGCAGTACTTC
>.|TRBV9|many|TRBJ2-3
CASSVEDQVSPTDTQYF
TGTGCCAGCAGCGTAGAAGATCAGGTCTCCCCCACAGATACGCAGTATTTT
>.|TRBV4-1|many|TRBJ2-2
CASSPSSTGELFF
TGCGCCAGCAGCCCGAGCAGCACCGGGGAGCTGTTTTTT
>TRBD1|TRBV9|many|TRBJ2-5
CASSVGGGEETQYF
TGTGCCAGCAGCGTAGGAGGGGGCGAAGAGACCCAGTACTTC
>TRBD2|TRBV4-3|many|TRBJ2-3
CASSQDLLAGVTDTQYF
TGCGCCAGCAGCCAAGATTTACTAGCGGGAGTCACAGATACGCAGTATTTT
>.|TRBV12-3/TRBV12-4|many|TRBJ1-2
CASSRQTSPTNYGYTF
TGTGCCAGCAGTCGTCAGACATCCCCAACTAACTATGGCTACACCTTC
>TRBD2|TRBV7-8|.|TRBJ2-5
CASSLAGGSQETQYF
TGTGCCAGCAGCCTAGCGGGGGGGTCCCAAGAGACCCAGTACTTC
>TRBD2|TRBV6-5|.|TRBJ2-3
CASSTRLAGVWGNSTDTQYF
TGTGCCAGCAGTACCAGACTAGCGGGAGTATGGGGAAATAGCACAGATACGCAGTATTTT
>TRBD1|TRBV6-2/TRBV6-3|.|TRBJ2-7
CATGPGTASYEQYF
TGTGCCACCGGCCCCGGGACAGCCTCCTACGAGCAGTACTTC
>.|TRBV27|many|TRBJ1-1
CASSQGRSWMNTEAFF
TGTGCCAGCAGTCAAGGACGTTCCTGGATGAACACTGAAGCTTTCTTT
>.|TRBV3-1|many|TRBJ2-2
CASSQDARTYTGELFF
TGTGCCAGCAGCCAAGACGCCAGGACGTACACCGGGGAGCTGTTTTTT
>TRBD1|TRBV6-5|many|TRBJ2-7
CASSYTQGEVDEQYF
TGTGCCAGCAGTTACACCCAGGGGGAAGTCGACGAGCAGTACTTC
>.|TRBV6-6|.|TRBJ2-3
CASSYYEAGTPPPNTQYF
TGTGCCAGCAGTTACTATGAGGCTGGGACCCCCCCCCCGAATACGCAGTATTTT
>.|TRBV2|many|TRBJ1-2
CASSEGQRNYGYTF
TGTGCCAGCAGTGAAGGACAGCGTAACTATGGCTACACCTTC
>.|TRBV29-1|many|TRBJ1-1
CSVVWGSTEAFF
TGCAGCGTTGTTTGGGGTAGCACTGAAGCTTTCTTT
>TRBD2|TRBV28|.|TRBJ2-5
CASSFLLAAQETQYF
TGTGCCAGCAGTTTCCTTCTAGCGGCCCAAGAGACCCAGTACTTC
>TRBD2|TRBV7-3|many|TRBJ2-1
CASRPSGSSVHEQFF
TGTGCCAGCAGACCGAGCGGGAGCTCGGTCCATGAGCAGTTCTTC
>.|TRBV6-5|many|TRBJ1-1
CASIQLGETEAFF
TGTGCCAGCATCCAATTAGGGGAAACTGAAGCTTTCTTT
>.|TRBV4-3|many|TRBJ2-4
CASSQNRDRITNLAKNIQYF
TGCGCCAGCAGCCAAAACAGGGACCGCATAACCAACCTAGCCAAAAACATTCAGTACTTC
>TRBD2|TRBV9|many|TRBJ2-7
CASSPLGSSGGTYEQYF
TGTGCCAGCAGCCCACTAGGATCTAGCGGGGGGACCTACGAGCAGTACTTC
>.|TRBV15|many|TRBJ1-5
CATSRTVASNQPQHF
TGTGCCACCAGCCGGACAGTCGCTAGCAATCAGCCCCAGCATTTT
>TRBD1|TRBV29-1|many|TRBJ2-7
CSVEVEGAGNEQYF
TGCAGCGTTGAAGTTGAGGGGGCCGGGAACGAGCAGTACTTC
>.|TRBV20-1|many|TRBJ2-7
CSAIGYSQSDEQYF
TGCAGTGCTATTGGATATTCACAAAGCGACGAGCAGTACTTC
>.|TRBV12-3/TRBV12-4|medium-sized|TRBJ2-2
CASSLGSGELFF
TGTGCCAGCAGCTTAGGATCCGGGGAGCTGTTTTTT
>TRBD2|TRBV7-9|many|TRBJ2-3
CASSSAGLAGVTDTQYF
TGTGCCAGCAGCTCAGCGGGACTAGCGGGGGTCACAGATACGCAGTATTTT